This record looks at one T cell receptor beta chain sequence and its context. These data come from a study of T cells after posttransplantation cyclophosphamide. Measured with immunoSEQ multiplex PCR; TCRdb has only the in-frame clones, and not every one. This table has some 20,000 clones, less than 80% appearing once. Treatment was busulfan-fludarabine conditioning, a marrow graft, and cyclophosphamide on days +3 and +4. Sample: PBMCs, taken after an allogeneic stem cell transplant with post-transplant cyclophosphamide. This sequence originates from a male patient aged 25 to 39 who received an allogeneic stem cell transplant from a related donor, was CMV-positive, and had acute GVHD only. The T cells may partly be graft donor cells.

The CDR3 loop is CASSLEQGFGGYTF. CDR3 nucleotide sequence: TGTGCCAGCAGCTTAGAACAGGGGTTTGGGGGCTACACCTTC. V is TRBV7-2 and J is TRBJ1-2, with 7 bases fitting TRBD1. The germline CDR1 and CDR2 sequences are SGHTA and FQGNSA. This CDR3 is built from 14 residues. The ends lost 1 base at V and 8 bases at J; junction bases unmatched: 7.